This T cell receptor beta chain was sequenced in a study of blood T cell repertoires in COVID-19. Only in-frame clones appear in the TCRdb table, and some are missing; sequencing was by immunoSEQ multiplex PCR. This table has around 160,000 clones, approximately 78% appearing once. This clone has only one observation. Germline CDR1 SGHTA, CDR2 FQGNSA. The J segment lost 7 bases and the V segment lost 5 bases, leaving 7 bases of the junction unmatched. The CDR3 runs to 14 residues. The chain couples TRBV7-2 to TRBJ2-3, with 9 positions matching TRBD1. The sequenced sample was peripheral blood. The sequence was obtained from a human donor in a cohort sampled during active COVID-19. The CDR3 sequence is CASSLDRGSNTQYF. The CDR3 bases are TGTGCCAGCAGCCTTGACAGGGGGAGCAATACGCAGTATTTT.